This is a list of T cell receptor beta chains from one sample in a study of cytomegalovirus exposure and HLA in healthy donors. Repertoires were generated with immunoSEQ multiplex PCR, while TCRdb's copy carries only in-frame clones and drops some. In the table there are almost 95,000 clones, about three fifths of which are singletons. Sequencing input: PBMCs. Source of these receptors: a young man in good health and CMV-seronegative. Each CDR3 is given with its conserved first and last residue. A D gene is named only where the DNA matches it firmly. Size is omitted from some rows. Given values are once, few, many or a class for expanded clones.

TRBV19	13	few	TRBJ2-7	.	CATGQRAPYEQYF	TGTGCCACCGGCCAGCGGGCCCCCTACGAGCAGTACTTC
TRBV5-4	15	.	TRBJ1-4	.	CASSAEVGRGEKLFF	TGTGCCAGCAGCGCGGAGGTTGGACGTGGGGAAAAACTGTTTTTT
TRBV2	14	.	TRBJ2-7	.	CASSESTGRSEQYF	TGTGCCAGCAGTGAAAGTACAGGGAGAAGCGAGCAGTACTTC
TRBV5-6	15	.	TRBJ1-1	.	CASSPRGEPYTEAFF	TGTGCCAGCAGCCCCCGGGGGGAGCCTTACACTGAAGCTTTCTTT
TRBV9	15	.	TRBJ2-2	.	CASSRRGADTGELFF	TGTGCCAGCAGTCGCAGGGGGGCAGACACCGGGGAGCTGTTTTTT
TRBV29-1	12	.	TRBJ1-4	.	CSVRSGNEKLFF	TGCAGCGTTCGGTCGGGAAATGAAAAACTGTTTTTT
TRBV20-1	11	few	TRBJ2-3	.	CSASRTDTQYF	TGCAGTGCTAGTCGGACAGACACGCAGTATTTT
TRBV4-1	17	.	TRBJ2-7	TRBD1	CASSQEGTGQGYYEQYF	TGCGCCAGCAGCCAAGAAGGGACGGGACAGGGCTACTACGAGCAGTACTTC
TRBV6-5	16	.	TRBJ1-2	.	CASSYSEVPFFLGYTF	TGTGCCAGCAGTTACTCGGAGGTCCCGTTTTTCTTAGGCTACACCTTC
TRBV5-1	15	.	TRBJ1-2	TRBD1	CASSSSPDREGGYTF	TGCGCCAGCAGCTCGAGTCCGGACAGGGAGGGAGGCTACACCTTC
TRBV2	16	.	TRBJ1-4	.	CASSEDTSGANEKLFF	TGTGCCAGCAGTGAGGACACCTCGGGTGCTAATGAAAAACTGTTTTTT
TRBV4-2	16	few	TRBJ2-1	TRBD2	CASSRLLAGGYNEQFF	TGTGCCAGCAGCCGTTTACTAGCGGGGGGATACAATGAGCAGTTCTTC
TRBV27	14	once	TRBJ1-5	TRBD1	CASGNRGSNQPQHF	TGTGCCAGCGGCAACAGGGGAAGCAATCAGCCCCAGCATTTT
TRBV11-1	14	.	TRBJ2-1	TRBD1	CASGTRTGADEQFF	TGTGCCAGCGGTACCAGGACAGGTGCCGATGAGCAGTTCTTC
TRBV6-6	14	.	TRBJ2-5	TRBD1	CASSQTGGVETQYF	TGTGCCAGCAGCCAGACAGGGGGGGTAGAGACCCAGTACTTC
TRBV7-9	14	.	TRBJ1-2	TRBD1	CASSLPGQDYGYTF	TGTGCCAGCAGCCTCCCGGGACAGGACTATGGCTACACCTTC
TRBV10-2	15	.	TRBJ2-7	.	CASSVERIISYEQYF	TGCGCCAGCAGTGTGGAGCGGATCATCTCCTACGAGCAGTACTTC
TRBV6-1	14	.	TRBJ1-3	.	CASSDGRSGNTIYF	TGTGCCAGCAGTGATGGGCGCTCTGGAAACACCATATATTTT
TRBV19	17	.	TRBJ2-1	TRBD1	CASSISSGGQGWNEQFF	TGTGCCAGTAGTATATCTAGTGGGGGACAGGGATGGAATGAGCAGTTCTTC
TRBV5-1	16	.	TRBJ2-3	TRBD1	CASSTGQIGRSDTQYF	TGCGCCAGCAGCACGGGACAGATTGGAAGATCAGATACGCAGTATTTT
TRBV5-4	13	.	TRBJ2-7	.	CATSWEAPYEQYF	TGTGCCACCTCATGGGAGGCCCCCTACGAGCAGTACTTC
TRBV4-1	15	few	TRBJ2-3	TRBD2	CASSQVGGGPDTQYF	TGCGCCAGCAGCCAAGTCGGGGGGGGGCCAGATACGCAGTATTTT
TRBV7-2	15	.	TRBJ1-1	.	CASSSPTVTKAEAFF	TGTGCCAGCAGCTCCCCGACGGTTACTAAGGCTGAAGCTTTCTTT
TRBV7-3	16	.	TRBJ2-2	.	CASSLTRGSNTGELFF	TGTGCCAGCAGCTTAACGCGGGGATCGAACACCGGGGAGCTGTTTTTT
TRBV30	12	.	TRBJ1-2	.	CAWSVGALGYTF	TGTGCCTGGAGTGTGGGCGCGTTGGGCTACACCTTC
TRBV7-9	15	once	TRBJ1-2	TRBD1	CASSLATTGGDGYTF	TGTGCCAGCAGCTTAGCAACGACAGGGGGCGATGGCTACACCTTC
TRBV2	14	few	TRBJ2-5	.	CASSGFGSQETQYF	TGTGCCAGCAGTGGGTTTGGCAGCCAAGAGACCCAGTACTTC